This T cell receptor beta chain was captured in a study of T cell repertoires in cytomegalovirus infection. Across the study: Public TCR beta signature analysis indicated the presence of both CMV infection and matching HLA type. Findings and limits, study-wide: CMV-specific TCR beta clonotypes restricted by HLA-C dominated the ex vivo response.

Using its own MiXCR run on the reads, TCRdb lists one record per CDR3 protein. The sample yields around 900,000 distinct CDR3 sequences, roughly 31% seen once. Comment on this clonotype: The antigen is undetermined.

The CDR3 runs to 15 residues. Trimming left V 3 bases short and J 0 bases short, with 12 bases between. The germline CDR1 and CDR2 sequences are DFQATT and SNEGSKA (reference sequence). Here the sequenced sample was cultured CD8+ T cells from PBMCs, taken from culture after CMV antigen stimulation. The receptor comes from a human donor in good health (CMV status not recorded). Some clones in this sample may be carry-over from other donors' samples. The chain has TRBV20-1 and TRBJ2-4; no firm D call. The CDR3 nucleotides are TGCAGTGCTAGCGTAACGCGGAGAGCCAAAAACATTCAGTACTTC. It translates to CSASVTRRAKNIQYF.